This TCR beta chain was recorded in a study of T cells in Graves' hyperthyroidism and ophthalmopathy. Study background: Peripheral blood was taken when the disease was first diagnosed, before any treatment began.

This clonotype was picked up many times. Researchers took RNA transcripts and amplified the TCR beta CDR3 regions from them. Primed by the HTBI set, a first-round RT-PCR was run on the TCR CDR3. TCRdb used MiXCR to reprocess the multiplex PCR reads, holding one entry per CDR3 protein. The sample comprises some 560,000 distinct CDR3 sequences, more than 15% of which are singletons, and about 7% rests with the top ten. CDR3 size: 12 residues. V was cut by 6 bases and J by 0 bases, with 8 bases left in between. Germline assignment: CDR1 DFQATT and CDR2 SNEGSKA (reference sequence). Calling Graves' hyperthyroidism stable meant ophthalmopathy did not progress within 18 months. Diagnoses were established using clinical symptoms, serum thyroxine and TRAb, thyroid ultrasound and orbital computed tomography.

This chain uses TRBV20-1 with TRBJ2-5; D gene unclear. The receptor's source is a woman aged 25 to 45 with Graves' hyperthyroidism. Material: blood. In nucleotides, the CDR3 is TGCAGTGCCCCCCGAAACCAAGAGACCCAGTACTTC. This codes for CSAPRNQETQYF.